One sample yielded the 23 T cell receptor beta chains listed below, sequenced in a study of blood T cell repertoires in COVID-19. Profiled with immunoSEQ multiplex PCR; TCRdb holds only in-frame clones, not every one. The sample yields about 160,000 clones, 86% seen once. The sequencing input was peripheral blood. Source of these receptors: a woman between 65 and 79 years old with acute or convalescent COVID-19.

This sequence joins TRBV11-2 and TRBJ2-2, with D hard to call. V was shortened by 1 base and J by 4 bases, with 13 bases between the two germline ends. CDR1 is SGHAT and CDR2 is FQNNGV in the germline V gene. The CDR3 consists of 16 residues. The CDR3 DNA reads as TGTGCCAGCAGCTTAGTTTCTGGCTCGGGCACCGGGGAGCTGTTTTTT. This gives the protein CASSLVSGSGTGELFF.

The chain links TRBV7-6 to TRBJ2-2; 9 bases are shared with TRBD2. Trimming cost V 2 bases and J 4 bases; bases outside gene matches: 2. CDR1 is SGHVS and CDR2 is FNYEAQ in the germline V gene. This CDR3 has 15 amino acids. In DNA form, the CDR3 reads TGTGCCAGCAGCTTACTAGCGGGAACCACCGGGGAGCTGTTTTTT. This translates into CASSLLAGTTGELFF.

CDR3 protein: CSVLSGQINYGYTF. CDR3 DNA sequence: TGCAGCGTTCTAAGCGGACAGATTAACTATGGCTACACCTTC. The rearrangement joins TRBV29-1 to TRBJ1-2; TRBD1 might be the D (6 bases). Trimming left V 5 bases short and J 1 base short, with 14 bases between. CDR3 length equals 14 residues. Germline loops: CDR1 SQVTM, CDR2 ANQGSEA. Full variable domain (missing parts from reference TRBV29-1 and TRBJ1-2): SAVISQKPSRDICQRGTSLTIQCQVDSQVTMMFWYRQQPGQSLTLIATANQGSEATYESGFVIDKFPISRPNLTFSTLTVSNMSPEDSSIYLCSVLSGQINYGYTFGSGTRLTVV.

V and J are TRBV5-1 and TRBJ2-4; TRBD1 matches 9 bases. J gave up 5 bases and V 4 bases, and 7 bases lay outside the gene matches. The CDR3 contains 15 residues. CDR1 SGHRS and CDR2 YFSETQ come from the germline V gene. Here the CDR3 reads CASSQKTGGQNIQYF. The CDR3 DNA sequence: TGCGCCAGCAGCCAAAAAACAGGGGGCCAAAACATTCAGTACTTC.

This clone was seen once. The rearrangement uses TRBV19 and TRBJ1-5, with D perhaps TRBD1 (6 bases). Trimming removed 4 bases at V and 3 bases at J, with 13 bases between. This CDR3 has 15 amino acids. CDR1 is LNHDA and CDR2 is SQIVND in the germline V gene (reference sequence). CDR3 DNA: TGTGCCAGTAGTAGGAGACAGGACCCCAATCAGCCCCAGCATTTT. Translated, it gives CASSRRQDPNQPQHF. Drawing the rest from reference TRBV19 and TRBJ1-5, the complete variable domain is DGGITQSPKYLFRKEGQNVTLSCEQNLNHDAMYWYRQDPGQGLRLIYYSQIVNDFQKGDIAEGYSVSREKKESFPLTVTSAQKNPTAFYLCASSRRQDPNQPQHFGDGTRLSIL.

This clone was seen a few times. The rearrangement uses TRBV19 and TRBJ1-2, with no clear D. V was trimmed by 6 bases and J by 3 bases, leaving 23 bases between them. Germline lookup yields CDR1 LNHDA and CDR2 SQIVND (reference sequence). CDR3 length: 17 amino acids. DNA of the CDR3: TGTGCCAGTAGGTCCTCGCTCCGGGCGGGTATCGACTATGGCTACACCTTC. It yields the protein CASRSSLRAGIDYGYTF.

The CDR3 here is CASSLLAGSGELFF. The CDR3 nucleotides are TGTGCCAGCAGTTTACTGGCAGGGTCCGGGGAGCTGTTTTTT. This chain connects TRBV27 to TRBJ2-2; maybe TRBD1 (5 bases). This CDR3 comprises 14 residues. V lost 2 bases and J 6 bases, leaving 10 bases between the germline ends. The V gene's germline CDR1 is MNHEY and CDR2 SMNVEV (reference sequence).

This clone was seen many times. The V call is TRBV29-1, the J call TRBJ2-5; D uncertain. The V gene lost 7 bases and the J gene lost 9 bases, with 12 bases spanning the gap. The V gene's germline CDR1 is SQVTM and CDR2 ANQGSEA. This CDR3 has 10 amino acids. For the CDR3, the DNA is TGCAGCGGTATCACTGAGGCCCAGTACTTC. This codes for CSGITEAQYF.

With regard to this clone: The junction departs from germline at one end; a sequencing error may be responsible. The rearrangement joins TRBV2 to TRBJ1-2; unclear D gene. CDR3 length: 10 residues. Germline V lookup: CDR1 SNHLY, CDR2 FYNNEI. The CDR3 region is CASSEVAGYF. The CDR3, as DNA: TGTGCCAGCAGTGAAGTGGCAGGATACTTC.

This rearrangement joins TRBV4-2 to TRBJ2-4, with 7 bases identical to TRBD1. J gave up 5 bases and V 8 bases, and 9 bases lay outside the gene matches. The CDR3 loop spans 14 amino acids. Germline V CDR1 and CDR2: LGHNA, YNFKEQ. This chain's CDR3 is CASGNRGIENIQYF. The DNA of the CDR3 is TGTGCCAGCGGCAACAGGGGAATCGAAAACATTCAGTACTTC.

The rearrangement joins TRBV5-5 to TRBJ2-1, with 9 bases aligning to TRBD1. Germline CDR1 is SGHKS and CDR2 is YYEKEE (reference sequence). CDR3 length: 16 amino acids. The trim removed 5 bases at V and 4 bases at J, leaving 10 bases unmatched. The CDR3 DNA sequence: TGTGCCAGCAGGCTGCAGACAGGGGGAGTATACAATGAGCAGTTCTTC. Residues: CASRLQTGGVYNEQFF.

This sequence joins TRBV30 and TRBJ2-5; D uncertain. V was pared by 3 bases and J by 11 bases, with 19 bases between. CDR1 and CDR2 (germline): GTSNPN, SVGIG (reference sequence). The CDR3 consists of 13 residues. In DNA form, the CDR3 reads TGTGCCTGGAGCTTATTGGAGCCCCAAGTGCAGTACTTC. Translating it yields CAWSLLEPQVQYF.

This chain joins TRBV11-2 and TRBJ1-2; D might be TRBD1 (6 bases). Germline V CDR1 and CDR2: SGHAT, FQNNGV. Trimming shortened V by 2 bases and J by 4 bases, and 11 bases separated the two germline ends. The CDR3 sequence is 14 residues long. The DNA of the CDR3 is TGTGCCAGCAGCTTACCGGGACAATTCTATGGCTACACCTTC. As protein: CASSLPGQFYGYTF. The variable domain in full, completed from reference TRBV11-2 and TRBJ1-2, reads EAGVAQSPRYKIIEKRQSVAFWCNPISGHATLYWYQQILGQGPKLLIQFQNNGVVDDSQLPKDRFSAERLKGVDSTLKIQPAKLEDSAVYLCASSLPGQFYGYTFGSGTRLTVV.

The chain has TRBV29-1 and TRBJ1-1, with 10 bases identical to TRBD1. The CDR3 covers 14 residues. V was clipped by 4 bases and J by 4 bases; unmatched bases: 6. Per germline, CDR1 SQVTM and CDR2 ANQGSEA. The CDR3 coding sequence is TGCAGCGTTGCGACAGGGGGCGCGGGCACTGAAGCTTTCTTT. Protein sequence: CSVATGGAGTEAFF.

The CDR3 DNA follows: TGTGCCAGCAGCTTGGACAGAGCCGGATGCAATCAGCCCCAGCATTTT. Its protein product is CASSLDRAGCNQPQHF. The V gene is TRBV9, the J gene TRBJ1-5; D possibly corresponds to TRBD1 (6 bases). V lost 4 bases and J 2 bases, leaving 16 bases between the germline ends. Germline values: CDR1 SGDLS, CDR2 YYNGEE. The CDR3 loop spans 16 amino acids.

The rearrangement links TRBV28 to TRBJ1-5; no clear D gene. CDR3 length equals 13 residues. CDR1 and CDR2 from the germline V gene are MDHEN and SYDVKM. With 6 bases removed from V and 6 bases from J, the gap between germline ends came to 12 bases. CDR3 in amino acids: CASRRGGFQPQHF. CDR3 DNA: TGTGCCAGCAGAAGAGGAGGGTTTCAGCCCCAGCATTTT.

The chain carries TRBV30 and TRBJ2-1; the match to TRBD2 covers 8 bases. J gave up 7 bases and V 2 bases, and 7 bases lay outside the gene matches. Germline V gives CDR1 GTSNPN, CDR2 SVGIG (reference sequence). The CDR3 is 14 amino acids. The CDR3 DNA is TGTGCCTGGAGTAAAGGGGGACTAGATAATGAGCAGTTCTTC. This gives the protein CAWSKGGLDNEQFF.

The CDR3 region has the DNA TGTGCCAGCAGATCGGGGTCGGATTTTCGTGGCTACACCTTC. This codes for CASRSGSDFRGYTF. V and J are TRBV5-6 and TRBJ1-2; no clear D. Germline CDR1 and CDR2: SGHDT and YYEEEE. The length of the CDR3 is 14 residues. V was cut by 5 bases and J by 7 bases, with 18 bases left in between.

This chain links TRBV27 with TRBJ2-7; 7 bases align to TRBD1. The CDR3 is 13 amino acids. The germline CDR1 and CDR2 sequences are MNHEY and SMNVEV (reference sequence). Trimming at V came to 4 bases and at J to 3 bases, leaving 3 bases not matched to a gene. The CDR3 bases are TGTGCCAGCAGTTCGACAGGGAGCTACGAGCAGTACTTC. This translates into CASSSTGSYEQYF.

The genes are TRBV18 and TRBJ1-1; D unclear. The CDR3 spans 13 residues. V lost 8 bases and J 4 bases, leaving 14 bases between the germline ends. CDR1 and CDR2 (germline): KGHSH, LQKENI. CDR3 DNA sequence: TGTGCCAGCACAAGGCGGGGAGTCACTGAAGCTTTCTTT. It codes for CASTRRGVTEAFF.

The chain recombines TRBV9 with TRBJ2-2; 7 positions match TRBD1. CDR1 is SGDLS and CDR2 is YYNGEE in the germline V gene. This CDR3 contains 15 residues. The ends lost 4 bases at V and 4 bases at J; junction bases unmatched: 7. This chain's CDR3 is CASSRSTGLTGELFF. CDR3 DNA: TGTGCCAGCAGCCGCTCGACAGGGCTCACCGGGGAGCTGTTTTTT.

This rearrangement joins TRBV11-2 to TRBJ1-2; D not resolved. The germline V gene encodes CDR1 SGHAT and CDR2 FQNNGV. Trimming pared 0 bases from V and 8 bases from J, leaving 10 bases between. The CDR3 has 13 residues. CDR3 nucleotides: TGTGCCAGCAGCTTAGATCCCAGAGGAGGCTACACCTTC. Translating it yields CASSLDPRGGYTF.

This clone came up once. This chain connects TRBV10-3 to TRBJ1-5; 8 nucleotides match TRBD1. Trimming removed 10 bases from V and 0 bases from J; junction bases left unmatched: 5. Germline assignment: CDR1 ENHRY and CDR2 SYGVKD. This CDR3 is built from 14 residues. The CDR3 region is CASTTGDSNQPQHF. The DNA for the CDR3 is TGTGCCAGCACGACAGGGGATAGCAATCAGCCCCAGCATTTT.